This TCR beta chain comes out of a study of shared clonotypes between healthy human individuals. Germline V gene data show CDR1 as SGHAT and CDR2 as FQNNGV. The CDR3 is 12 residues long. Trimming removed 7 bases at V and 5 bases at J, with 10 bases between. Some clones are missing from TCRdb's copy, which holds only in-frame ones; the method was immunoSEQ multiplex PCR. In the table there are about 500,000 clones, more than 70% of which are singletons. This TCR was recovered from a woman aged 35 to 49 in good health. Some clones in this sample may be carry-over from other donors' samples. Sequenced material: PBMCs. The chain employs TRBV11-2 and TRBJ2-3; the D is unclear. The CDR3 bases are TGTGCCAGCAACTTGTGGGTAGATACGCAGTATTTT. Encoded protein: CASNLWVDTQYF.